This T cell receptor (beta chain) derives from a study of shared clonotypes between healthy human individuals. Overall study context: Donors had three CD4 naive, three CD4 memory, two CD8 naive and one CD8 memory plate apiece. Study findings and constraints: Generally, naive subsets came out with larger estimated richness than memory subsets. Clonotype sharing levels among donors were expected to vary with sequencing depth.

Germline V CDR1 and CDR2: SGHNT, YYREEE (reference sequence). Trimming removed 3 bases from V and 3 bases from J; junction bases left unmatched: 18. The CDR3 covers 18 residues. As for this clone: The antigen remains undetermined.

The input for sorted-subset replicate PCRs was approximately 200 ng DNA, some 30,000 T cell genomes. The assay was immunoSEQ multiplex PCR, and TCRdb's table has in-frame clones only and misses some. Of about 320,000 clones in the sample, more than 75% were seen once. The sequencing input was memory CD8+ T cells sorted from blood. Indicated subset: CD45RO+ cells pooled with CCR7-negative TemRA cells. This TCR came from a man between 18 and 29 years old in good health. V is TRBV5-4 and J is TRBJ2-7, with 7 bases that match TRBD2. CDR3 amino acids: CASSWMPWEGESVYEQYF. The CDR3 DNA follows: TGTGCCAGCAGCTGGATGCCATGGGAGGGCGAGAGTGTCTACGAGCAGTACTTC.